The source of this T cell receptor (beta chain) is a study of blood T cell repertoires in COVID-19. Study background: Sources were T cells, B-cell-depleted T cells, or PBMCs; the material itself was cDNA or gDNA.

This clone has a handful of counts. Here immunoSEQ multiplex PCR was the method, and the copy in TCRdb shows in-frame clones only, minus some. This table holds more than 60,000 clones, over 65% found once. The CDR3 has 14 residues. V was cut by 5 bases and J by 2 bases, with 7 bases left in between. Germline V gene data show CDR1 as LNHDA and CDR2 as SQIVND (reference sequence). The V gene is TRBV19, the J gene TRBJ2-6; D not certain. The receptor comes from a human donor with acute or convalescent COVID-19. The donor label of this sample is uncertain. Sequencing was performed on peripheral blood. The CDR3 spells CASSRTTGANVLTF. In nucleotides, the CDR3 is TGTGCCAGTAGTCGTACAACTGGGGCCAACGTCCTGACTTTC. Variable domain in full (rest from reference TRBV19 and TRBJ2-6): DGGITQSPKYLFRKEGQNVTLSCEQNLNHDAMYWYRQDPGQGLRLIYYSQIVNDFQKGDIAEGYSVSREKKESFPLTVTSAQKNPTAFYLCASSRTTGANVLTFGAGSRLTVL.